This passage covers 26 T cell receptor beta chains from one sample sequenced in a study of OX40 agonist ivuxolimab in advanced cancers. Produced via immunoSEQ multiplex PCR; TCRdb's table is partial and in-frame only. Here the sample spans around 100,000 clones, about 91% being singletons. Sequenced here: CD4+ or CD8+ T cells sorted from blood, sampled in a trial of the OX40 agonist ivuxolimab. Receptors were obtained from an adult with an advanced solid tumor such as melanoma, head and neck, liver or kidney cancer.

The CDR3 here is CASSLIAGQGGNEQFF. CDR3 DNA sequence: TGCGCCAGCAGCTTAATTGCGGGACAGGGGGGCAATGAGCAGTTCTTC. The V call is TRBV5-1, the J call TRBJ2-1; TRBD1 matches 11 bases. Trimming cost V 2 bases and J 6 bases; bases outside gene matches: 7. This CDR3 is 16 amino acids long. CDR1 SGHRS and CDR2 YFSETQ come from the germline V gene.

The chain couples TRBV2 to TRBJ1-3; D is undetermined. V was cut by 0 bases and J by 0 bases, with 9 bases left in between. This CDR3 spans 16 amino acids. The germline V gene encodes CDR1 SNHLY and CDR2 FYNNEI. The CDR3 bases are TGTGCCAGCAGTGAAGCGCACGGAATCTCTGGAAACACCATATATTTT. Encoded protein: CASSEAHGISGNTIYF.

The V call is TRBV7-2, the J call TRBJ1-1; 7 bases align to TRBD1. Trimming at V came to 2 bases and at J to 5 bases, leaving 5 bases not matched to a gene. The CDR3 totals 14 residues. Germline CDR1 is SGHTA and CDR2 is FQGNSA. CDR3: CASSLRQGRTEAFF. CDR3 DNA: TGTGCCAGCAGCTTAAGACAGGGAAGGACTGAAGCTTTCTTT.

The CDR3 spells CASSSITSGGEQFF. The CDR3 region has the DNA TGTGCCAGTAGCTCGATTACTAGCGGGGGTGAGCAGTTCTTC. The V gene is TRBV19, the J gene TRBJ2-1; 11 nucleotides agree with TRBD2. CDR1 and CDR2 (germline): LNHDA, SQIVND (reference sequence). The CDR3 is made up of 14 amino acids. The V gene end was trimmed by 6 bases and the J gene end by 9 bases; junction bases not matched to a gene: 7.

The chain carries TRBV5-1 and TRBJ2-4, with a tentative D call TRBD2 (5 bases). V was trimmed by 0 bases and J by 0 bases, leaving 16 bases between them. The CDR3 is 18 residues long. In germline, CDR1 is SGHRS, CDR2 YFSETQ. The CDR3 DNA sequence: TGCGCCAGCAGCTTGGACTCCTTAGCGAACCTAGCCAAAAACATTCAGTACTTC. Translation: CASSLDSLANLAKNIQYF. Using reference TRBV5-1 and TRBJ2-4 for the parts outside the CDR3, the full variable domain is KAGVTQTPRYLIKTRGQQVTLSCSPISGHRSVSWYQQTPGQGLQFLFEYFSETQRNKGNFPGRFSGRQFSNSRSEMNVSTLELGDSALYLCASSLDSLANLAKNIQYFGAGTRLSVL.

J is TRBJ2-5 and V is TRBV10-2; D is perhaps TRBD2 (5 bases). The CDR3 has 14 residues. Germline CDR1 WSHSY, CDR2 SAAADI. Trimming removed 7 bases at V and 2 bases at J, with 14 bases between. For the CDR3, the DNA is TGCGCCAGCAAAGGGCGGGCGGAGCAAGAGACCCAGTACTTC. Translating it yields CASKGRAEQETQYF.

The chain uses TRBV29-1 and TRBJ1-2; D gene ambiguous. The germline CDR1 and CDR2 sequences are SQVTM and ANQGSEA. The CDR3 covers 13 residues. V shed 6 bases and J shed 8 bases, with 19 bases lying between them. Written as DNA, the CDR3 is TGCAGCGTATCCGGTGGGCTCCAAAGAGGCTACACCTTC. It specifies CSVSGGLQRGYTF.

The chain carries TRBV12-5 and TRBJ1-1, with unresolved D. CDR1 and CDR2 (germline): LGHNT, FRNRAP. The CDR3 has 12 residues. V gave up 3 bases and J gave up 6 bases, with 8 bases separating them. DNA of the CDR3: TGTGCTAGTGGTTTTTCGGAAGCTGAAGCTTTCTTT. Its protein is CASGFSEAEAFF.

This clone was observed a single time. The chain recombines TRBV28 with TRBJ1-2, with TRBD1 as a possible D gene (6 bases). Trimming shortened V by 7 bases and J by 6 bases, and 12 bases separated the two germline ends. This CDR3 region has 12 residues. The germline CDR1 and CDR2 sequences are MDHEN and SYDVKM. CDR3 DNA: TGTGCCAGCACTCTGAGGGGGAATGGCTACACCTTC. Encoded protein: CASTLRGNGYTF.

V is TRBV19 and J is TRBJ1-3; maybe TRBD1 (5 bases). The CDR3 sequence is 19 residues long. CDR1 and CDR2 (germline): LNHDA, SQIVND (reference sequence). V lost 7 bases to trimming and J lost 4 bases, with 29 bases between them. In DNA, the CDR3 is TGTGCCAGTACCCCACTTGGGACGTCCTACGTGCACCTGGGAAACACCATATATTTT. This translates into CASTPLGTSYVHLGNTIYF. Together with reference TRBV19 and TRBJ1-3, the CDR3 gives the full variable domain: DGGITQSPKYLFRKEGQNVTLSCEQNLNHDAMYWYRQDPGQGLRLIYYSQIVNDFQKGDIAEGYSVSREKKESFPLTVTSAQKNPTAFYLCASTPLGTSYVHLGNTIYFGEGSWLTVV.

The CDR3 DNA is TGTGCCAGCCTAGCGGGAAAACCAGATACGCAGTATTTT. Protein: CASLAGKPDTQYF. The chain carries TRBV6-1 and TRBJ2-3; 9 bases line up with TRBD2. This CDR3 comprises 13 residues. Germline CDR1 MNHNS, CDR2 SASEGT. J gave up 4 bases and V 8 bases, and 4 bases lay outside the gene matches.

The chain employs TRBV5-1 and TRBJ2-5; 13 bases map to TRBD2. The germline gives CDR1 SGHRS, CDR2 YFSETQ. V shed 3 bases and J 5 bases; nucleotides not matched to a gene: 1. This CDR3 is built from 14 residues. The CDR3 sequence: CASSSLAGGETQYF. CDR3 sequence (DNA): TGCGCCAGCAGCTCACTAGCGGGAGGGGAGACCCAGTACTTC.

This sequence joins TRBV5-1 and TRBJ1-1; D unresolved. Trimming removed 1 base from V and 1 base from J, with 5 bases in between. Germline lookup yields CDR1 SGHRS and CDR2 YFSETQ. The CDR3 totals 13 residues. CDR3 in amino acids: CASSLTQNTEAFF. The CDR3 DNA follows: TGCGCCAGCAGCTTGACGCAGAACACTGAAGCTTTCTTT.

J is TRBJ1-1 and V is TRBV28; 9 nucleotides match TRBD1. This CDR3 is 15 amino acids long. Germline V gives CDR1 MDHEN, CDR2 SYDVKM. With 5 bases clipped from V and 8 bases from J, the junction kept 12 bases outside the gene matches. The CDR3 loop is CASSLSTTGGTEAFF. The CDR3 nucleotides are TGTGCCAGCAGTCTCTCTACGACAGGGGGGACCGAAGCTTTCTTT. The variable domain in full, completed from reference TRBV28 and TRBJ1-1, reads DVKVTQSSRYLVKRTGEKVFLECVQDMDHENMFWYRQDPGLGLRLIYFSYDVKMKEKGDIPEGYSVSREKKERFSLILESASTNQTSMYLCASSLSTTGGTEAFFGQGTRLTVV.

This chain links TRBV29-1 with TRBJ2-1; D remains unclear. V was clipped by 2 bases and J by 0 bases, with 8 bases between them. Germline values: CDR1 SQVTM, CDR2 ANQGSEA. The CDR3 extends over 14 amino acids. The CDR3 region has the DNA TGCAGCGTTGAAACCAGTCTCTCCTACAATGAGCAGTTCTTC. Translating it yields CSVETSLSYNEQFF.

The chain recombines TRBV18 with TRBJ2-2; 10 bases fit TRBD1. After removal of 4 bases from V and 4 bases from J, the junction contained 3 bases not matched to a gene. The CDR3 is 15 amino acids. The V gene's germline CDR1 is KGHSH and CDR2 LQKENI. CDR3 region: CASSLRQGATGELFF. CDR3 in DNA: TGTGCCAGCTCACTAAGACAGGGGGCCACCGGGGAGCTGTTTTTT.

The V and J genes are TRBV5-6 and TRBJ2-2; the D gene is possibly TRBD1 (6 bases). The germline CDR1 and CDR2 sequences are SGHDT and YYEEEE. There are 15 residues in the CDR3. Trimming took 4 bases from V and 7 from J, leaving 17 bases between them. CDR3 in DNA: TGTGCCAGCAGCCCATTACAGGGTTCGGTCGGGGAGCTGTTTTTT. Translated: CASSPLQGSVGELFF.

This chain uses TRBV28 with TRBJ2-4; TRBD1 might be the D (5 bases). From germline, CDR1 is MDHEN and CDR2 SYDVKM. Trimming removed 8 bases from V and 6 bases from J, with 17 bases in between. The CDR3 runs to 14 residues. The CDR3 coding sequence is TGTGCCAGCGTAAATCAAGGGGCTGGAAACATTCAGTACTTC. This codes for CASVNQGAGNIQYF.

This clone has a handful of counts. The chain is built from TRBV30 and TRBJ1-1; D not certain. The length of the CDR3 is 11 residues. V lost 2 bases to trimming and J lost 7 bases, with 8 bases between them. The V gene's germline CDR1 is GTSNPN and CDR2 SVGIG (reference sequence). CDR3 nucleotides: TGTGCCTGGAGTTGGGGAGGTGAAGCTTTCTTT. Translating it yields CAWSWGGEAFF.

The chain carries TRBV10-2 and TRBJ2-7, with 10 bases lining up with TRBD2. Germline loops: CDR1 WSHSY, CDR2 SAAADI. The V gene end was trimmed by 0 bases and the J gene end by 6 bases; junction bases not matched to a gene: 2. This CDR3 region has 14 residues. DNA for the CDR3: TGCGCCAGCAGTGAGTCTCTAGCGGGAGCCGAGCAGTACTTC. This translates into CASSESLAGAEQYF.

This sequence joins TRBV6-6 and TRBJ1-4; TRBD1 aligns across 7 bases. Germline CDR1 reads MNHNY; CDR2 reads SVGAGI (reference sequence). The CDR3 runs to 14 residues. Losses at the gene ends were 5 bases for V and 1 base for J; bases not matched to a gene: 1. CDR3 sequence: CASSHRGTNEKLFF. The CDR3 coding sequence is TGTGCCAGCAGTCACAGGGGAACTAATGAAAAACTGTTTTTT.

This clone was seen more than once but under ten times. The chain combines TRBV6-1 with TRBJ1-5; tentative D call: TRBD1 (5 bases). The germline V gene encodes CDR1 MNHNS and CDR2 SASEGT. The CDR3 extends over 13 amino acids. The V end was cut by 7 bases, the J end by 9 bases, with 16 bases between. DNA for the CDR3: TGTGCCAGCACCGGGGACTTTGGTGTGCCCCAGCATTTT. Amino acid sequence: CASTGDFGVPQHF.

V gene TRBV7-8 combines with J gene TRBJ1-2; TRBD1 matches at 9 bases. The CDR3 has 14 residues. V trimming: 4 bases; J trimming: 7 bases; junction bases outside the gene matches: 7. Germline V gives CDR1 SGHVS, CDR2 FQNEAQ. The CDR3 region has the DNA TGTGCCAGCAGCTGGGGACAGGGCTCGAGTGGCTACACCTTC. Amino acid sequence: CASSWGQGSSGYTF.

The rearrangement uses TRBV30 and TRBJ2-5; TRBD2 agrees at 9 bases. CDR1 is GTSNPN and CDR2 is SVGIG in the germline V gene (reference sequence). This CDR3 spans 13 amino acids. V gave up 3 bases and J gave up 5 bases; unmatched junction bases: 4. The CDR3 reads CAWRVAGVETQYF. CDR3 in DNA: TGTGCCTGGAGGGTAGCGGGAGTTGAGACCCAGTACTTC.

This sequence joins TRBV5-6 and TRBJ2-5; weak D call: TRBD2 (6 bases). Germline assignment: CDR1 SGHDT and CDR2 YYEEEE. V was cut by 2 bases and J by 2 bases, with 13 bases left in between. The CDR3 sequence is 15 residues long. DNA of the CDR3: TGTGCCAGCAGCTTCCCCGGGACTTTACAAGAGACCCAGTACTTC. It is translated as CASSFPGTLQETQYF.

This clone was seen only once. The chain carries TRBV14 and TRBJ2-5; TRBD2 matches at 12 bases. The CDR3 has 16 residues. Unmatched junction bases numbered 8, after V lost 4 bases and J lost 5 bases. Per the germline V gene, CDR1 is SGHDN and CDR2 is FVKESK. DNA of the CDR3: TGTGCCAGCAGCCGCTTAAGACTAGCGGGAGATGAGACCCAGTACTTC. Protein product: CASSRLRLAGDETQYF.